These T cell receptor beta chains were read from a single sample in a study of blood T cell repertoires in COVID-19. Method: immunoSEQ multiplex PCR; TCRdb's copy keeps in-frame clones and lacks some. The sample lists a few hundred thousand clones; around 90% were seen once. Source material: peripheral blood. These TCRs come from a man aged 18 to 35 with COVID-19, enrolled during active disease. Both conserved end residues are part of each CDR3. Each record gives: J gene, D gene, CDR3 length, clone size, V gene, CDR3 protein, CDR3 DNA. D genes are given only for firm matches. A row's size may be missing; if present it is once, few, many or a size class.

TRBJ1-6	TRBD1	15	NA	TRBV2	CASSPTTGSNSPLHF	TGTGCCAGCAGTCCAACGACAGGGAGTAATTCACCCCTCCACTTT
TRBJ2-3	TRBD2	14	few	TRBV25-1	CANGTSVYTDTQYF	TGTGCCAACGGGACTAGCGTGTACACAGATACGCAGTATTTT
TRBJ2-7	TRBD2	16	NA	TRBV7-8	CASSLLSGGGRYEQYF	TGTGCCAGCAGCTTATTAAGCGGGGGAGGACGATACGAGCAGTACTTC
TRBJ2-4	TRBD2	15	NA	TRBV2	CASGGDRIAKNIQYF	TGTGCCAGCGGGGGGGATCGGATAGCCAAAAACATTCAGTACTTC
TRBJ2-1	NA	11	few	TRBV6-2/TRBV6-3	CASSFSNEQFF	TGTGCCAGCAGTTTTAGTAATGAGCAGTTCTTC
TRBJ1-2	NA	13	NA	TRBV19	CASREGKSYGYTF	TGTGCCAGTAGAGAGGGCAAGAGCTATGGCTACACCTTC
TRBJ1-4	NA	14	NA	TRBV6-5	CASSYSRNNEKLFF	TGTGCCAGCAGTTACTCGCGCAATAATGAAAAACTGTTTTTT
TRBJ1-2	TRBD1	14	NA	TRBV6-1	CASSDDRGGDGYTF	TGTGCCAGCAGTGACGACAGGGGAGGGGATGGCTACACCTTC
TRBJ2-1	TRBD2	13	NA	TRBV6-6	CASRAGLNNEQFF	TGTGCCAGCAGAGCGGGACTGAACAATGAGCAGTTCTTC
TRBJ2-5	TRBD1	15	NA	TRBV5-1	CASSPGTGGWETQYF	TGCGCCAGCAGCCCAGGGACAGGGGGTTGGGAGACCCAGTACTTC